These 11 T cell receptor beta chains share one sample of origin, sequenced in a study of CD8 T cells in Susac syndrome. Random hexamers were used to reverse transcribe the RNA input (0.5 to 1 ug). TCRdb recomputed calls from the immunoSEQ multiplex PCR reads with MiXCR, one row per CDR3 protein. Here the sample spans approximately 160,000 distinct CDR3 sequences, about 90% being singletons. The sample consisted of CD4+ T cells from PBMCs. The receptors here all came from a human donor in good health.

The chain links TRBV19 to TRBJ2-4; 8 nucleotides agree with TRBD2. Losses at the gene ends were 4 bases for V and 0 bases for J; bases not matched to a gene: 11. The CDR3 runs to 18 residues. Germline lookup yields CDR1 LNHDA and CDR2 SQIVND (reference sequence). The CDR3 DNA reads TGTGCCAGTAGTACTCCTCTGCGGGCGGGAGGAGCCAAAAACATTCAGTACTTC. Its protein is CASSTPLRAGGAKNIQYF.

This clonotype was seen just once. The rearrangement uses TRBV19 and TRBJ1-1, with 10 bases aligning to TRBD1. CDR1 is LNHDA, CDR2 SQIVND, per germline (reference sequence). The V segment lost 2 bases and the J segment 3 bases; nucleotides outside the gene matches: 6. The CDR3 is 16 amino acids. The CDR3 sequence: CASSIPPGTGDTEAFF. The CDR3 coding sequence is TGTGCCAGTAGTATACCCCCCGGGACAGGGGACACTGAAGCTTTCTTT.

This sequence joins TRBV24-1 and TRBJ2-1; D is unresolved. Germline V gene sequence: CDR1 KGHDR, CDR2 SFDVKD. This CDR3 contains 16 residues. V was cut by 3 bases and J by 0 bases, with 11 bases left in between. CDR3 residues: CATSDPWSTSYNEQFF. DNA of the CDR3: TGTGCCACCAGTGATCCCTGGAGTACCTCCTACAATGAGCAGTTCTTC.

The rearrangement links TRBV7-3 to TRBJ2-1; 7 nucleotides line up with TRBD2. Germline values: CDR1 SGHTA, CDR2 FQGTGA. This CDR3 is built from 15 residues. With V trimmed by 5 bases and J by 8 bases, 12 bases remained unmatched. This CDR3 is CASSPPGGSNYEQFF. CDR3 nucleotide sequence: TGTGCCAGCAGCCCCCCCGGCGGGAGCAACTATGAGCAGTTCTTC.

The chain has TRBV29-1 and TRBJ1-2; D not certain. The CDR3 loop spans 15 amino acids. Germline loops: CDR1 SQVTM, CDR2 ANQGSEA. Between the trimmed V and J ends, which lost 4 bases and 3 bases, there was a span of 18 bases. The CDR3 DNA sequence: TGCAGCGTTGGTGAACTACTCGGACGGGACTATGGCTACACCTTC. It specifies CSVGELLGRDYGYTF.

The chain couples TRBV7-2 to TRBJ2-5, with 8 bases that match TRBD2. The CDR3 runs 12 residues. With 5 bases clipped from V and 10 bases from J, the junction kept 6 bases outside the gene matches. Germline CDR1 SGHTA, CDR2 FQGNSA. CDR3 residues: CASSPGGYGQYF. CDR3 coding DNA: TGTGCCAGCAGCCCGGGGGGGTACGGCCAGTACTTC.

The V call is TRBV7-9, the J call TRBJ1-2, with D possibly being TRBD1 (6 bases). Trimming took off 0 bases at V and 6 bases at J, with 8 bases between the two ends. Germline CDR1 is SEHNR and CDR2 is FQNEAQ (reference sequence). The CDR3 covers 13 residues. The CDR3 DNA reads as TGTGCCAGCAGCTTAGCGGGGGGCAATGGCTACACCTTC. Encoded protein: CASSLAGGNGYTF.

This chain uses TRBV20-1 with TRBJ1-6, with 7 bases aligning to TRBD1. From germline, CDR1 is DFQATT and CDR2 SNEGSKA (reference sequence). Trimming at V came to 3 bases and at J to 8 bases, leaving 1 base not matched to a gene. CDR3 length: 12 residues. CDR3 DNA: TGCAGTGCTAGTGACAGGGATTCACCCCTCCACTTT. This translates into CSASDRDSPLHF.

The V and J genes are TRBV7-8 and TRBJ2-2; D perhaps matches TRBD2 (5 bases). The V end was cut by 5 bases, the J end by 2 bases, with 21 bases between. The CDR3 consists of 18 residues. In germline, CDR1 is SGHVS, CDR2 FQNEAQ. The CDR3 region is CASSILSTGRGNTGELFF. The DNA for the CDR3 is TGTGCCAGCAGCATACTTTCGACTGGTCGGGGAAACACCGGGGAGCTGTTTTTT.

V and J are TRBV20-1 and TRBJ1-5; D might be TRBD1 (6 bases). Trimming stripped 6 bases from V and 5 bases from J, with 23 bases between. This CDR3 is built from 16 residues. The germline V gene has CDR1 DFQATT and CDR2 SNEGSKA (reference sequence). In DNA form, the CDR3 reads TGCAGTGCCCAGGCGGGGGGCGGAAGGAGGGATCAGCCCCAGCATTTT. It is translated as CSAQAGGGRRDQPQHF.

The chain combines TRBV5-4 with TRBJ1-3; unclear D gene. Germline V gene lookup returns CDR1 SGHNT and CDR2 YYREEE (reference sequence). V lost 3 bases and J lost 1, with 14 bases in between. This CDR3 has 16 residues. CDR3 bases: TGTGCCAGCAGCTCTGGACGGTCAAGGTCTGGAAACACCATATATTTT. Its protein product is CASSSGRSRSGNTIYF.